These 4 T cell receptor beta chains were sequenced from one sample in a study of graft-versus-host responses after intestinal transplantation. Tissue processing of the graft released intraepithelial and lamina propria lymphocytes from it. This table comes from immunoSEQ multiplex PCR, and its TCRdb copy is limited to in-frame clones, with some not included. Of about 3,700 clones in the sample, 72% were seen once. The material was ileum tissue, obtained 1,000 to 1,300 days after intestinal transplantation. These receptors all stem from a human patient who received an intestinal transplant, so some T cells may come from the graft donor.

J is TRBJ1-1 and V is TRBV6-5; D remains unclear. The CDR3 has 11 residues. Trimming pared 9 bases from V and 4 bases from J, leaving 9 bases between. The germline V gene has CDR1 MNHEY and CDR2 SVGAGI. The CDR3 loop is CASPGSTEAFF. The CDR3 DNA reads as TGTGCCAGTCCCGGGAGCACTGAAGCTTTCTTT.

The rearrangement joins TRBV2 to TRBJ2-3; D is unresolved. Trimming removed 2 bases from V and 5 bases from J, with 11 bases in between. The CDR3 length is 14 residues. The germline V gene encodes CDR1 SNHLY and CDR2 FYNNEI. CDR3 in DNA: TGTGCCAGCAGTGAATTGGCAGAGGTAGATACGCAGTATTTT. Protein product: CASSELAEVDTQYF. Combining the CDR3 with reference TRBV2 and TRBJ2-3 gives the whole variable domain EPEVTQTPSHQVTQMGQEVILRCVPISNHLYFYWYRQILGQKVEFLVSFYNNEISEKSEIFDDQFSVERPDGSNFTLKIRSTKLEDSAMYFCASSELAEVDTQYFGPGTRLTVL.

This rearrangement joins TRBV28 to TRBJ2-3; either TRBD1 or TRBD2 may fit D (6 bases each). V was pared by 4 bases and J by 3 bases, with 11 bases between. Germline V gene lookup returns CDR1 MDHEN and CDR2 SYDVKM. There are 14 residues in the CDR3. This chain's CDR3 is CASSSGGGTDTQYF. CDR3 nucleotide sequence: TGTGCCAGCAGTTCCGGGGGCGGGACAGATACGCAGTATTTT.

The chain recombines TRBV6-1 with TRBJ1-2; 8 nucleotides match TRBD1. CDR3 length: 17 residues. Germline V gives CDR1 MNHNS, CDR2 SASEGT. V lost 4 bases, J lost 4 bases, and 14 bases stayed unmatched. This CDR3 reads CASSVHRDRTDFYGYTF. The CDR3 DNA reads as TGTGCCAGCAGTGTTCACCGGGACAGGACCGACTTCTATGGCTACACCTTC.